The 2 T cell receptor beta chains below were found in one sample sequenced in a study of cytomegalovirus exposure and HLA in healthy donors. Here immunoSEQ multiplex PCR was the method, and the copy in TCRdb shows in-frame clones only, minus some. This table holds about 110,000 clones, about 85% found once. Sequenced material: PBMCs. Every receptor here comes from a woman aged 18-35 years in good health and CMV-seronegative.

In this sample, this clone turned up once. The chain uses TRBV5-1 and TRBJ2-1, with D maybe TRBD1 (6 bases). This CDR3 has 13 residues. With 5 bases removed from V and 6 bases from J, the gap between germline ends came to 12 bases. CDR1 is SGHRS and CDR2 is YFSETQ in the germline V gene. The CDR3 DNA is TGCGCCAGCAGTAGCCAGGGGTCCAATGAGCAGTTCTTC. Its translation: CASSSQGSNEQFF.

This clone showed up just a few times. CDR3 in DNA: TGTGCCAGCAGCTTGCCGGGGGGCACAGATACGCAGTATTTT. Translating it yields CASSLPGGTDTQYF. The gene calls are TRBV5-6 and TRBJ2-3; weak D call: TRBD2 (6 bases). With 1 base removed from V and 1 base from J, the gap between germline ends came to 7 bases. The germline V gene encodes CDR1 SGHDT and CDR2 YYEEEE. The CDR3 runs to 14 residues.